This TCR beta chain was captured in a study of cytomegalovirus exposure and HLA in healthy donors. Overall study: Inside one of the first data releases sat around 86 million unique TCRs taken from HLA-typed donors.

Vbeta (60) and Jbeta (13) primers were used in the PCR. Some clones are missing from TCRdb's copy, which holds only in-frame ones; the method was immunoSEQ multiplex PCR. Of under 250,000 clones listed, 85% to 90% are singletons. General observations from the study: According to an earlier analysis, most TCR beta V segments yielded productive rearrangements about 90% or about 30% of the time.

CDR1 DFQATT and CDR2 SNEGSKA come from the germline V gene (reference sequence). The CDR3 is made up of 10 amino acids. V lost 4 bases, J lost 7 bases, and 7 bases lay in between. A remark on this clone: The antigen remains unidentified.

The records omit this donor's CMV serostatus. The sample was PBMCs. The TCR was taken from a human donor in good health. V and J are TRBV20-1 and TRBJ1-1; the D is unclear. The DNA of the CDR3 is TGCAGTGCTAACGGTGTTGAAGCTTTCTTT. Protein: CSANGVEAFF.